This T cell receptor (beta chain) originates from a study of cytomegalovirus exposure and HLA in healthy donors. Study-wide results and caveats: Across donors, presence/absence analyses took sequencing depth to be roughly uniform. Sequencing artifact likely explains a cluster of highly shared sequence variants. Most subjects had HLA-A and HLA-B alleles reportedly predicted accurately by TCR beta sequences. Cytomegalovirus association was listed for about 150 TCR beta chains.

This clone was counted between two and nine times. The target antigen is unknown. PCR amplification relied on 60 Vbeta primers (plus 13 Jbeta primers). Sequencing was performed with immunoSEQ multiplex PCR; in TCRdb, only in-frame clones are kept and a portion is missing. This sample has about 160,000 clones, with roughly 77% found just once. The V end was cut by 2 bases, the J end by 1 base, with 6 bases between. Germline V gene lookup returns CDR1 MGHDK and CDR2 SYGVNS. This CDR3 is 14 amino acids long. Sequencing was performed on PBMCs. V is TRBV25-1 and J is TRBJ2-1; no firm D call. This sequence was found in a human donor in good health. Here the CDR3 DNA reads TGTGCCAGCAGTGAACGGGTTTCCTACAATGAGCAGTTCTTC. Translating gives CASSERVSYNEQFF.